These 21 T cell receptor beta chains share one sample of origin, sequenced in a study of cytomegalovirus exposure and HLA in healthy donors. Primers included in the PCR were 60 Vbeta and 13 Jbeta primers. Sequenced by immunoSEQ multiplex PCR; TCRdb stores in-frame clones only, minus some. The table lists tens of thousands of clones, about four fifths of them singletons. Sequences were obtained from PBMCs. The receptors stem from a man aged 45 to 65 in good health and CMV-seropositive.

J is TRBJ2-3 and V is TRBV4-2; TRBD2 agrees at 9 bases. The germline V gene encodes CDR1 LGHNA and CDR2 YNFKEQ. V shed 1 base, J shed 6 bases, and the junction held 8 bases outside the gene matches. This CDR3 has 16 residues. This CDR3 is CASSQVSSGALDTQYF. The DNA for the CDR3 is TGTGCCAGCAGCCAAGTCTCTAGCGGGGCCCTCGATACGCAGTATTTT.

The CDR3 loop is CASNRLTPLGYTF. In nucleotides, the CDR3 is TGTGCCAGCAACCGGTTAACCCCCCTCGGCTACACCTTC. This rearrangement joins TRBV2 to TRBJ1-2, with D unclear. Germline CDR1 and CDR2: SNHLY and FYNNEI. V was clipped by 7 bases and J by 8 bases, with 17 bases between them. There are 13 residues in the CDR3.

This chain joins TRBV7-9 and TRBJ2-3; no reliable D call. The CDR3 length is 13 residues. Germline V gene sequence: CDR1 SEHNR, CDR2 FQNEAQ (reference sequence). Trimming cost V 4 bases and J 5 bases, with 10 bases left between them. CDR3 sequence reads: CASSSPFVDTQYF. CDR3 bases: TGTGCCAGCAGCTCCCCCTTTGTAGATACGCAGTATTTT.

The V gene is TRBV6-5, the J gene TRBJ1-3, with D unresolved. The CDR3 sequence is 14 residues long. Germline V gene sequence: CDR1 MNHEY, CDR2 SVGAGI. Trimming shortened V by 8 bases and J by 5 bases, and 16 bases separated the two germline ends. DNA for the CDR3: TGTGCCAGCCAAGAGGGAACATCTCGAAACACCATATATTTT. Translation gives CASQEGTSRNTIYF.

This rearrangement joins TRBV29-1 to TRBJ2-3; 9 bases are a match to TRBD1. V gave up 6 bases and J gave up 3 bases; unmatched junction bases: 10. Germline V CDR1 and CDR2: SQVTM, ANQGSEA. This CDR3 is 15 amino acids long. In DNA form, the CDR3 reads TGCAGCGTCCAGTGGACAGGGGTGTGGACAGATACGCAGTATTTT. Amino acids: CSVQWTGVWTDTQYF.

The chain links TRBV5-1 to TRBJ2-1; the D gene is possibly TRBD2 (5 bases). The V and J ends lost 3 bases and 2 bases respectively, with 15 bases between them. CDR1 is SGHRS and CDR2 is YFSETQ in the germline V gene. CDR3 length: 16 amino acids. CDR3: CASSSELAATYNEQFF. The CDR3 bases are TGCGCCAGCAGCTCCGAGCTAGCTGCTACCTACAATGAGCAGTTCTTC.

The chain combines TRBV6-6 with TRBJ1-4, with 7 bases matching TRBD1. Unmatched junction bases numbered 16, after V lost 8 bases and J lost 10 bases. This CDR3 region has 15 residues. CDR1 and CDR2 (germline): MNHNY, SVGAGI (reference sequence). CDR3 nucleotide sequence: TGTGCCAGCGGCACAGACAGGGTACTCCCGGGAAAACTGTTTTTT. It translates to CASGTDRVLPGKLFF.

Notes on this clone: The junction departs from germline at one end; a sequencing error may be responsible. This chain joins TRBV30 and TRBJ1-5, with unresolved D. Germline assignment: CDR1 GTSNPN and CDR2 SVGIG (reference sequence). The CDR3 covers 13 residues. The CDR3 DNA is TGTGACTGGAGTGGGCAGAACAATAAGCCCCAGCATTTT. Protein sequence: CDWSGQNNKPQHF.

This sequence joins TRBV6-5 and TRBJ2-2; 7 bases are a match to TRBD1. V was pared by 6 bases and J by 3 bases, with 7 bases of the junction left unmatched. The CDR3 spans 15 residues. Germline values: CDR1 MNHEY, CDR2 SVGAGI. CDR3: CASSRRQGDTGELFF. CDR3 nucleotides: TGTGCCAGCAGCAGAAGACAGGGTGACACCGGGGAGCTGTTTTTT.

This clone has only a few counts. Being one base from a much bigger clone, this may be a read error. CDR3 in amino acids: CASSQEAGKGSYEQHF. The DNA of the CDR3 is TGCGCCAGCAGCCAAGAAGCAGGAAAAGGCTCCTACGAGCAGCACTTC. The chain combines TRBV4-1 with TRBJ2-7; no definite D call. Germline V CDR1 and CDR2: MGHRA, YSYEKL. The CDR3 spans 16 residues.

The chain joins TRBV5-4 to TRBJ1-1, with 7 bases identical to TRBD1. The CDR3 runs 14 residues. CDR1 SGHNT and CDR2 YYREEE come from the germline V gene (reference sequence). Trimming cost V 5 bases and J 1 base; bases outside gene matches: 5. CDR3 loop: CASSIQGPNTEAFF. The DNA of the CDR3 is TGTGCCAGCAGTATACAGGGGCCGAACACTGAAGCTTTCTTT. Variable domain in full (rest from reference TRBV5-4 and TRBJ1-1): ETGVTQSPTHLIKTRGQQVTLRCSSQSGHNTVSWYQQALGQGPQFIFQYYREEENGRGNFPPRFSGLQFPNYSSELNVNALELDDSALYLCASSIQGPNTEAFFGQGTRLTVV.

V is TRBV7-2 and J is TRBJ1-2; no clear D. This CDR3 comprises 14 residues. Looked up from germline, CDR1 is SGHTA and CDR2 is FQGNSA. Trimming took off 2 bases at V and 12 bases at J, with 19 bases between the two ends. CDR3 in DNA: TGTGCCAGCAGCTTAATTGGTCTGGCCCGGGAGGACACCTTC. Its protein product is CASSLIGLAREDTF.

Comment on this clone: Other DNA sequences of this sample code for an identical CDR3. This rearrangement joins TRBV25-1 to TRBJ2-5, with D maybe TRBD2 (6 bases). Deletions cut 1 base from V and 2 bases from J, with 14 bases between. CDR3 size: 16 residues. Germline CDR1 and CDR2: MGHDK and SYGVNS. The CDR3 protein is CASSELEGSPQETQYF. The CDR3 DNA reads TGTGCCAGCAGTGAATTGGAGGGGTCACCTCAAGAGACCCAGTACTTC.

The chain combines TRBV7-9 with TRBJ2-1; 14 nucleotides agree with TRBD2. J lost 2 bases, V lost 2 bases, and 8 bases had no gene match. The germline V gene encodes CDR1 SEHNR and CDR2 FQNEAQ (reference sequence). This CDR3 is built from 19 residues. The CDR3 sequence: CASSLSGTSGRGAYNEQFF. The CDR3 nucleotides read TGTGCCAGCAGCTTATCCGGGACTAGCGGGAGAGGCGCCTACAATGAGCAGTTCTTC.

This chain joins TRBV7-8 and TRBJ2-1; 8 bases line up with TRBD2. V dropped 7 bases and J dropped 2; count of bases not matched to a gene: 10. CDR3 length: 16 residues. Germline lookup yields CDR1 SGHVS and CDR2 FQNEAQ. CDR3 loop: CASTIERERAYNEQFF. CDR3 sequence (DNA): TGTGCCAGCACCATCGAGCGGGAGAGGGCCTACAATGAGCAGTTCTTC.

The chain recombines TRBV6-1 with TRBJ2-1; a possible D gene is TRBD1 (6 bases). CDR1 and CDR2 (germline): MNHNS, SASEGT. The V end lost 4 bases, the J end lost 8 bases, and 12 bases lay between the germline ends. The CDR3 is 13 residues long. The CDR3 DNA follows: TGTGCCAGCAGTGTAATGGGGGCAGATGAGCAGTTCTTC. It encodes CASSVMGADEQFF.

The rearrangement links TRBV6-6 to TRBJ1-2; maybe TRBD1 (6 bases). Germline CDR1 and CDR2: MNHNY and SVGAGI (reference sequence). Trimming took off 3 bases at V and 8 bases at J, with 13 bases between the two ends. The CDR3 is made up of 13 amino acids. CDR3 DNA sequence: TGTGCCAGCAGTTATAAGGGGGAGCGCGGCTACACCTTC. Its translation: CASSYKGERGYTF.

As to this clone: This likely stems from a read error, as it lies one base from a far larger clone. This sequence joins TRBV4-1 and TRBJ2-7; D is undetermined. This CDR3 has 16 residues. Germline V lookup: CDR1 MGHRA, CDR2 YSYEKL. This CDR3 is CARSQEAGKGYYEQYF. The DNA for the CDR3 is TGCGCCAGAAGCCAAGAAGCAGGAAAAGGCTACTACGAGCAGTACTTC.

CDR3 in DNA: TGTGCCAGCAGGGGGCAGGGGGTAACTGAAGCTTTCTTT. It encodes CASRGQGVTEAFF. The chain is built from TRBV7-9 and TRBJ1-1; 7 bases line up with TRBD1. The CDR3 runs 13 residues. The J segment lost 5 bases and the V segment lost 6 bases, leaving 6 bases of the junction unmatched. Germline values: CDR1 SEHNR, CDR2 FQNEAQ (reference sequence).

A few counts support this clone. The chain carries TRBV2 and TRBJ1-5; 8 nucleotides align to TRBD1. Germline V CDR1 and CDR2: SNHLY, FYNNEI. Trimming cost V 1 base and J 6 bases; bases outside gene matches: 2. This CDR3 comprises 14 residues. CDR3: CASSEEQGGQPQHF. CDR3 nucleotide sequence: TGTGCCAGCAGTGAAGAACAGGGGGGTCAGCCCCAGCATTTT.

The rearrangement uses TRBV5-5 and TRBJ1-6; TRBD1 agrees at 11 bases. The germline CDR1 and CDR2 sequences are SGHKS and YYEKEE (reference sequence). The CDR3 covers 16 residues. V shed 4 bases and J 10 bases; nucleotides not matched to a gene: 10. CDR3 in DNA: TGTGCCAGCAGCCGGACAGGGGGCGCTGGCAACTCACCCCTCCACTTT. This encodes CASSRTGGAGNSPLHF.